The 19 T cell receptor beta chains reported below all come from one sample, sequenced in a study of blood T cell repertoires in COVID-19. Sequenced by immunoSEQ multiplex PCR; TCRdb stores in-frame clones only, minus some. The sample has some 150,000 clones, about 85% seen once; the top ten hold under 3%. The sequenced sample consisted of peripheral blood. Source of these receptors: a woman aged 40 to 49 with active or convalescent COVID-19.

The sample holds one count of this clone. This rearrangement joins TRBV27 to TRBJ2-3; 7 nucleotides align to TRBD1. V lost 5 bases to trimming and J lost 1 base; unmatched junction nucleotides: 3. This CDR3 has 14 residues. The germline gives CDR1 MNHEY, CDR2 SMNVEV (reference sequence). Written as DNA, the CDR3 is TGTGCCAGCAGTCGACAGGGCCGCACAGATACGCAGTATTTT. Protein sequence: CASSRQGRTDTQYF.

This rearrangement joins TRBV6-5 to TRBJ1-1; a possible D gene is TRBD1 (5 bases). From germline, CDR1 is MNHEY and CDR2 SVGAGI. There are 14 residues in the CDR3. V was clipped by 0 bases and J by 2 bases, with 7 bases between them. DNA for the CDR3: TGTGCCAGCAGTTACTCGACAGCCAACACTGAAGCTTTCTTT. It codes for CASSYSTANTEAFF.

The chain combines TRBV18 with TRBJ1-1; D not resolved. The CDR3 contains 14 residues. Between the trimmed V and J ends, which lost 3 bases and 1 base, there was a span of 9 bases. The V gene's germline CDR1 is KGHSH and CDR2 LQKENI. The DNA for the CDR3 is TGTGCCAGCTCACCCTTCGCGGGGAACACTGAAGCTTTCTTT. This gives the protein CASSPFAGNTEAFF.

The CDR3 nucleotides read TGTGCCAGCAGCTTAGAGGGGACTAGCGGGGGCGTGGTGTACTTC. It yields the protein CASSLEGTSGGVVYF. The chain joins TRBV7-2 to TRBJ2-4, with TRBD2 matching over 14 bases. Germline CDR1 and CDR2: SGHTA and FQGNSA. CDR3 length equals 15 residues. V lost 1 base to trimming and J lost 15 bases; unmatched junction nucleotides: 8.

The chain has TRBV7-2 and TRBJ2-2; tentatively, D is TRBD1 (6 bases). The CDR3 is 16 residues long. Trimming removed 5 bases from V and 4 bases from J, with 17 bases in between. The germline V gene has CDR1 SGHTA and CDR2 FQGNSA. CDR3 residues: CASSMQGQHPTGELFF. In nucleotides, the CDR3 is TGTGCCAGCAGCATGCAAGGACAGCACCCCACCGGGGAGCTGTTTTTT.

The CDR3 region has the DNA TGTGCCAGCAGCCAAGGGTTTTCGGCCGGGGAGCTGTTTTTT. Protein: CASSQGFSAGELFF. V usage is TRBV3-1 (or the pseudogene TRBV3-2) and J usage is TRBJ2-2; D is uncertain. V lost 1 base and J 6 bases, leaving 9 bases between the germline ends. The CDR3 covers 14 residues. CDR1 and CDR2 (germline): LGHDT, YNNKEL (reference sequence).

The chain recombines TRBV30 with TRBJ1-5; D is unresolved. V was cut by 1 base and J by 4 bases, with 8 bases left in between. This CDR3 comprises 13 residues. Germline V gene sequence: CDR1 GTSNPN, CDR2 SVGIG (reference sequence). The CDR3 loop is CAWSGQQNQPQHF. In DNA, the CDR3 is TGTGCCTGGAGTGGTCAACAGAATCAGCCCCAGCATTTT.

The chain uses TRBV7-2 and TRBJ2-1; 8 positions agree with TRBD2. The CDR3 spans 16 residues. Germline CDR1 SGHTA, CDR2 FQGNSA. The V and J ends lost 1 base and 4 bases, in that order; junction bases with no gene match: 6. The CDR3 reads CASSLGGGLEYNEQFF. CDR3 coding DNA: TGTGCCAGCAGCTTAGGGGGGGGACTAGAGTACAATGAGCAGTTCTTC.

The rearrangement links TRBV19 to TRBJ2-1; 7 nucleotides agree with TRBD2. This CDR3 comprises 18 residues. Germline CDR1 is LNHDA and CDR2 is SQIVND (reference sequence). V lost 4 bases, J lost 0 bases, and 12 bases stayed unmatched. The DNA of the CDR3 is TGTGCCAGTAGTAGAGGTACGGCGGGAGTATCCTCCTACAATGAGCAGTTCTTC. It encodes CASSRGTAGVSSYNEQFF.

A single count supports this clone. The V call is TRBV18, the J call TRBJ1-1; D not certain. V dropped 2 bases and J dropped 10 bases, with 14 bases sitting between them. CDR1 and CDR2 (germline): KGHSH, LQKENI. This CDR3 region has 13 residues. DNA for the CDR3: TGTGCCAGCTCACCATCTGACACCCGTGGAGCTTTCTTT. It codes for CASSPSDTRGAFF.

The chain employs TRBV30 and TRBJ1-3; D ambiguous. This CDR3 region has 14 residues. The V end was cut by 4 bases, the J end by 4 bases, with 14 bases between. CDR1 GTSNPN and CDR2 SVGIG come from the germline V gene (reference sequence). DNA of the CDR3: TGTGCCTGGATGCGAGGGAACTCAGGAAACACCATATATTTT. Amino acids: CAWMRGNSGNTIYF.

This clone came up once. The chain couples TRBV12-3 or TRBV12-4 to TRBJ1-4; D might be TRBD1 (5 bases). The CDR3 loop spans 12 amino acids. V was shortened by 7 bases and J by 8 bases, with 11 bases between the two germline ends. Written as DNA, the CDR3 is TGTGCCAGCACCCTCCGGGGGGAAAAACTGTTTTTT. The encoded protein is CASTLRGEKLFF.

The rearrangement uses TRBV2 and TRBJ1-6, with TRBD1 as a possible D gene (5 bases). Germline V lookup: CDR1 SNHLY, CDR2 FYNNEI. V was clipped by 7 bases and J by 8 bases, with 18 bases between them. CDR3 length: 15 amino acids. CDR3 DNA sequence: TGTGCCAGCAACCACGATCGGCAGGGTTATTCACCCCTCCACTTT. Amino acid sequence: CASNHDRQGYSPLHF.

This chain links TRBV30 with TRBJ1-6; maybe TRBD1 (5 bases). The CDR3 loop spans 15 amino acids. Germline CDR1 and CDR2: GTSNPN and SVGIG (reference sequence). Trimming left V 2 bases short and J 8 bases short, with 16 bases between. The CDR3, as DNA: TGTGCCTGGAGTCCCTTTGGCAGGGTAGATTCACCCCTCCACTTT. It yields the protein CAWSPFGRVDSPLHF.

This chain joins TRBV27 and TRBJ2-1; 9 bases fit TRBD1. CDR1 and CDR2 from the germline V gene are MNHEY and SMNVEV (reference sequence). The junction had 7 bases not matched to a gene; V was cut back by 6 bases and J by 4 bases. The CDR3 contains 15 residues. In DNA, the CDR3 is TGTGCCAGCAGATCCGGACAGGGGTCTTACAATGAGCAGTTCTTC. Amino acids: CASRSGQGSYNEQFF.

The rearrangement joins TRBV24-1 to TRBJ2-1; TRBD1 matches 8 bases. V shed 0 bases, J shed 5 bases, and the junction held 5 bases outside the gene matches. Germline assignment: CDR1 KGHDR and CDR2 SFDVKD. The CDR3 totals 16 residues. CDR3 nucleotides: TGTGCCACCAGTGATTTGGGACAGGGTCAGGACAATGAGCAGTTCTTC. Protein product: CATSDLGQGQDNEQFF.

The genes are TRBV7-2 and TRBJ1-2; D is perhaps TRBD1 (6 bases). CDR3 length: 13 amino acids. Trimming left V 5 bases short and J 7 bases short, with 14 bases between. CDR1 is SGHTA and CDR2 is FQGNSA in the germline V gene. The CDR3 DNA is TGTGCCAGCAGCCACAGGGACCGGGGTGGCTACACCTTC. This sequence encodes CASSHRDRGGYTF.

The chain joins TRBV19 to TRBJ2-3; TRBD2 matches at 12 bases. Looked up from germline, CDR1 is LNHDA and CDR2 is SQIVND (reference sequence). CDR3 size: 16 residues. V shed 1 base, J shed 6 bases, and the junction held 5 bases outside the gene matches. The CDR3, as DNA: TGTGCCAGTAGTATAGGGACTAGCGGGGTAGGGGATACGCAGTATTTT. Translation gives CASSIGTSGVGDTQYF.

This clone has a single count. CDR3 region: CASRKGQGHGYTF. DNA for the CDR3: TGTGCCAGCAGGAAGGGACAGGGCCATGGCTACACCTTC. The rearrangement uses TRBV6-4 and TRBJ1-2, with TRBD1 matching 9 bases. The junction had 5 bases not matched to a gene; V was cut back by 6 bases and J by 6 bases. The CDR3 has 13 residues. Germline V gives CDR1 MRHNA, CDR2 SNTAGT.